Each of the 22 T cell receptor beta chains below was sequenced from the same sample in a study of blood T cell repertoires in COVID-19. Method: immunoSEQ multiplex PCR; TCRdb's copy keeps in-frame clones and lacks some. The sample lists fewer than 110,000 clones, 91% seen once, with around a sixth in the top ten. Sequencing was carried out using peripheral blood. These receptors were obtained from a man aged 50 to 60 with acute or convalescent COVID-19.

V gene TRBV28 combines with J gene TRBJ2-2, with no clear D. The germline CDR1 and CDR2 sequences are MDHEN and SYDVKM. The CDR3 extends over 14 amino acids. V lost 6 bases and J lost 6, with 14 bases in between. The CDR3 sequence: CASRARASAGELFF. DNA of the CDR3: TGTGCCAGCAGGGCACGAGCGTCGGCCGGGGAGCTGTTTTTT.

The genes are TRBV19 and TRBJ1-2; 7 bases map to TRBD1. CDR1 is LNHDA, CDR2 SQIVND, per germline (reference sequence). The CDR3 is 13 amino acids. After removal of 9 bases from V and 5 bases from J, the junction contained 9 bases not matched to a gene. The CDR3: CASVHTGEYGYTF. The CDR3 DNA reads TGTGCCAGCGTACACACAGGGGAGTATGGCTACACCTTC.

This clone was seen at least ten times. The V call is TRBV7-2, the J call TRBJ2-7; possible D gene TRBD1, 6 bases. The V end was cut by 2 bases, the J end by 0 bases, with 17 bases between. Germline CDR1 SGHTA, CDR2 FQGNSA. The CDR3 consists of 17 residues. This CDR3 is CASSLSGGVRGSYEQYF. In nucleotides, the CDR3 is TGTGCCAGCAGCTTAAGTGGGGGCGTCAGGGGCTCCTACGAGCAGTACTTC.

The chain combines TRBV18 with TRBJ1-5; D remains unclear. The germline V gene has CDR1 KGHSH and CDR2 LQKENI. Trimming cost V 2 bases and J 2 bases, with 7 bases left between them. CDR3 size: 14 residues. CDR3 sequence reads: CASSPTERNQPQHF. In DNA, the CDR3 is TGTGCCAGCTCACCAACGGAGCGCAATCAGCCCCAGCATTTT.

The chain combines TRBV7-2 with TRBJ2-3, with 7 bases that match TRBD2. CDR1 and CDR2 from the germline V gene are SGHTA and FQGNSA. The ends lost 4 bases at V and 2 bases at J; junction bases unmatched: 12. The CDR3 is 17 residues long. CDR3 coding DNA: TGTGCCAGCAGCTCCTTTGCCCCCGGGACTATCACAGATACGCAGTATTTT. It translates to CASSSFAPGTITDTQYF. Using reference TRBV7-2 and TRBJ2-3 for the parts outside the CDR3, the full variable domain is GAGVSQSPSNKVTEKGKDVELRCDPISGHTALYWYRQSLGQGLEFLIYFQGNSAPDKSGLPSDRFSAERTGGSVSTLTIQRTQQEDSAVYLCASSSFAPGTITDTQYFGPGTRLTVL.

As concerns this clone: The junction shows a germline mismatch at one end, possibly a read error. V usage is TRBV19 and J usage is TRBJ2-3, with 9 nucleotides matching TRBD2. The CDR3 has 15 residues. CDR1 and CDR2 (germline): LNHDA, SQIVND (reference sequence). The CDR3 loop reads CASSSTGTSIDTQYF. The CDR3 DNA is TGTGCCAGTAGTTCAACCGGGACTAGCATAGATACGCAGTATTTT.

This chain uses TRBV3-1 (or the pseudogene TRBV3-2) with TRBJ2-3; 8 nucleotides align to TRBD1. Trimming removed 4 bases from V and 2 bases from J; junction bases left unmatched: 5. The germline CDR1 and CDR2 sequences are LGHDT and YNNKEL (reference sequence). The CDR3 loop spans 15 amino acids. CDR3 DNA sequence: TGTGCCAGCAGCCGGAGGACAGGGAACACAGATACGCAGTATTTT. It encodes CASSRRTGNTDTQYF.

The gene calls are TRBV18 and TRBJ1-4, with no clear D. The V gene's germline CDR1 is KGHSH and CDR2 LQKENI. Trimming stripped 5 bases from V and 4 bases from J, with 11 bases between. The CDR3 loop spans 14 amino acids. The CDR3 DNA follows: TGTGCCAGCTCAACAGTGCACGGTAATGAAAAACTGTTTTTT. Translation: CASSTVHGNEKLFF.

The chain joins TRBV11-3 to TRBJ2-7; tentatively, D is TRBD2 (5 bases). This CDR3 has 12 amino acids. Germline CDR1 is SGHNT and CDR2 is YENEEA. The germline V and J ends were trimmed by 5 bases and 12 bases, with 17 bases remaining between them. The CDR3 is CASSRRTGSLYF. Here the CDR3 DNA reads TGTGCCAGCAGCCGACGGACGGGAAGTCTGTACTTC. The variable domain in full, with the rest retrieved from reference TRBV11-3 and TRBJ2-7, is EAGVVQSPRYKIIEKKQPVAFWCNPISGHNTLYWYLQNLGQGPELLIRYENEEAVDDSQLPKDRFSAERLKGVDSTLKIQPAELGDSAVYLCASSRRTGSLYFGPGTRLTVT.

The chain couples TRBV3-1 (or the pseudogene TRBV3-2) to TRBJ1-2; tentative D call: TRBD1 (5 bases). The ends were cut back, 6 bases at V and 5 bases at J, with 13 bases in the middle. In germline, CDR1 is LGHDT, CDR2 YNNKEL (reference sequence). The CDR3 spans 13 residues. The CDR3 coding sequence is TGTGCCAGCAGTCTAGGGGTGCGATATGGCTACACCTTC. It specifies CASSLGVRYGYTF.

This clone has only one observation. The V call is TRBV7-8, the J call TRBJ1-2; D perhaps matches TRBD1 (5 bases). V was trimmed by 3 bases and J by 3 bases, leaving 11 bases between them. CDR3 length: 14 residues. Germline V gene sequence: CDR1 SGHVS, CDR2 FQNEAQ. Here the CDR3 reads CASSFVSGHYGYTF. Written as DNA, the CDR3 is TGTGCCAGCAGCTTTGTGTCAGGGCACTATGGCTACACCTTC.

The genes are TRBV10-1 and TRBJ2-2; 8 bases agree with TRBD2. The ends lost 3 bases at V and 2 bases at J; junction bases unmatched: 2. The CDR3 is made up of 15 amino acids. From germline, CDR1 is WNHNN and CDR2 SYGVQD (reference sequence). CDR3 nucleotide sequence: TGCGCCAGCAGTGACGGGGGGGCTAACACCGGGGAGCTGTTTTTT. Amino acids: CASSDGGANTGELFF.

The CDR3 DNA follows: TGTGCCAGCAGTTTCCATAATACAGGGCCGGATGGCTACACCTTC. It yields the protein CASSFHNTGPDGYTF. The V and J genes are TRBV6-5 and TRBJ1-2, with a possible D match to TRBD1 (6 bases). Trimming left V 4 bases short and J 6 bases short, with 18 bases between. Germline CDR1 is MNHEY and CDR2 is SVGAGI. The CDR3 covers 15 residues.

V is TRBV28 and J is TRBJ2-1; 7 positions match TRBD2. CDR3 length equals 14 residues. The V gene end was trimmed by 2 bases and the J gene end by 4 bases; junction bases not matched to a gene: 2. Germline V lookup: CDR1 MDHEN, CDR2 SYDVKM. The chain's CDR3 is CASSLNGGYNEQFF. The CDR3 DNA sequence: TGTGCCAGCAGTTTAAACGGGGGGTACAATGAGCAGTTCTTC.

The chain couples TRBV29-1 to TRBJ1-2, with 12 positions matching TRBD1. CDR1 and CDR2 from the germline V gene are SQVTM and ANQGSEA. CDR3 length: 14 amino acids. The V and J ends lost 7 bases and 4 bases, in that order; junction bases with no gene match: 7. This CDR3 reads CSAEGTGGSYGYTF. The CDR3 region has the DNA TGCAGCGCCGAGGGGACAGGGGGCTCCTATGGCTACACCTTC.

The chain joins TRBV6-5 to TRBJ1-6, with TRBD1 identical over 7 bases. The CDR3 has 15 residues. J gave up 8 bases and V 4 bases, and 8 bases lay outside the gene matches. Germline lookup yields CDR1 MNHEY and CDR2 SVGAGI. In DNA form, the CDR3 reads TGTGCCAGCAGTTTAAACAGGGGTTCATATTCACCCCTCCACTTT. Protein: CASSLNRGSYSPLHF.

The chain couples TRBV19 to TRBJ1-5; the D is unclear. CDR1 LNHDA and CDR2 SQIVND come from the germline V gene (reference sequence). This CDR3 contains 15 residues. V lost 0 bases to trimming and J lost 9 bases, with 15 bases between them. The CDR3 reads CASSIDLTISGPQHF. CDR3 bases: TGTGCCAGTAGTATAGATTTGACAATCTCCGGGCCCCAGCATTTT.

The gene calls are TRBV5-1 and TRBJ2-1; 16 bases agree with TRBD2. The CDR3 covers 19 residues. V lost 4 bases to trimming and J lost 1 base; unmatched junction nucleotides: 8. The germline gives CDR1 SGHRS, CDR2 YFSETQ. CDR3 protein: CASSQPGLAGGRSYNEQFF. CDR3 bases: TGCGCCAGCAGCCAACCGGGACTAGCGGGGGGGCGGTCCTACAATGAGCAGTTCTTC. Using reference TRBV5-1 and TRBJ2-1 for the parts outside the CDR3, the full variable domain is KAGVTQTPRYLIKTRGQQVTLSCSPISGHRSVSWYQQTPGQGLQFLFEYFSETQRNKGNFPGRFSGRQFSNSRSEMNVSTLELGDSALYLCASSQPGLAGGRSYNEQFFGPGTRLTVL.

The rearrangement joins TRBV7-2 to TRBJ1-2; TRBD1 agrees at 7 bases. The CDR3 is 15 amino acids. V lost 5 bases to trimming and J lost 0 bases; unmatched junction nucleotides: 6. CDR1 and CDR2 (germline): SGHTA, FQGNSA. CDR3 bases: TGTGCCAGCAGCCTACAGGGGCTAGCTAACTATGGCTACACCTTC. Protein product: CASSLQGLANYGYTF.

The gene calls are TRBV30 and TRBJ1-2; no definite D call. V lost 3 bases to trimming and J lost 2 bases, with 7 bases between them. The CDR3 runs 12 residues. Germline loops: CDR1 GTSNPN, CDR2 SVGIG (reference sequence). The DNA for the CDR3 is TGTGCCTGGAGGGGAGGAAACTATGGCTACACCTTC. Translation: CAWRGGNYGYTF.

The chain couples TRBV11-1 to TRBJ1-2; D uncertain. The CDR3 extends over 11 amino acids. Germline CDR1 and CDR2: SGHAT and FQDESV (reference sequence). Between the trimmed V and J ends, which lost 5 bases and 5 bases, there was a span of 6 bases. CDR3 sequence: CASSRGYGYTF. The CDR3, as DNA: TGTGCCAGCAGCAGAGGGTATGGCTACACCTTC.

In its sample, this clone was seen once. This chain joins TRBV7-9 and TRBJ2-1, with 9 nucleotides matching TRBD1. The CDR3 contains 14 residues. Losses at the gene ends were 1 base for V and 6 bases for J; bases not matched to a gene: 1. Germline lookup yields CDR1 SEHNR and CDR2 FQNEAQ (reference sequence). The CDR3 loop reads CASSLGTGVNEQFF. DNA of the CDR3: TGTGCCAGCAGCTTAGGGACAGGGGTCAATGAGCAGTTCTTC. Full variable domain (outside the CDR3, taken from reference TRBV7-9 and TRBJ2-1): DTGVSQNPRHKITKRGQNVTFRCDPISEHNRLYWYRQTLGQGPEFLTYFQNEAQLEKSRLLSDRFSAERPKGSFSTLEIQRTEQGDSAMYLCASSLGTGVNEQFFGPGTRLTVL.